This TCR beta chain was retrieved from a study of blood T cell repertoires in COVID-19. Original methodology: Scientists estimated how many nucleated cells there were by amplifying reference gene primers. The table came from immunoSEQ multiplex PCR; TCRdb's copy has only in-frame clones and leaves some out. V, J and clone size reflect that table, while D and trimming were determined from the DNA. Among more than 250,000 clones listed, about nine tenths were seen once. Germline V gene sequence: CDR1 LNHDA, CDR2 SQIVND (reference sequence). The CDR3 loop spans 15 amino acids. V lost 1 base and J 3 bases, leaving 13 bases between the germline ends.

Specimen: peripheral blood. The receptor was isolated from a man between 50 and 59 years old with active or convalescent COVID-19. The V call is TRBV19, the J call TRBJ2-7; TRBD1 might be the D (7 bases). Here the CDR3 reads CASSIGAGGSYEQYF. The DNA for the CDR3 is TGTGCCAGTAGTATAGGGGCAGGGGGGAGCTACGAGCAGTACTTC.